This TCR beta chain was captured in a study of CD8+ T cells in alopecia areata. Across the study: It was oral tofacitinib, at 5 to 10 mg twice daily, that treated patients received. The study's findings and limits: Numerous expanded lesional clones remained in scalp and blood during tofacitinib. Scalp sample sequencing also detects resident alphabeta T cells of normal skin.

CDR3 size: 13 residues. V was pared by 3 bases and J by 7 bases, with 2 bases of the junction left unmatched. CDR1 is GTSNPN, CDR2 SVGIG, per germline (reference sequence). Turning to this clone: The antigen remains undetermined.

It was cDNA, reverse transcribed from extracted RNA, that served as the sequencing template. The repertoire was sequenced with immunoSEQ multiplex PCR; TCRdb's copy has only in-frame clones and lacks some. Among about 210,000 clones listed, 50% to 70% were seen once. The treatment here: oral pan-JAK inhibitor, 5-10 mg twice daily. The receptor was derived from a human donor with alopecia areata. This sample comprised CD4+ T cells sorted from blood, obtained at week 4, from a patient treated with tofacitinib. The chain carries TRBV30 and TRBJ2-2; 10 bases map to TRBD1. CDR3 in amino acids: CAWRGQGIGELFF. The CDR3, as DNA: TGTGCCTGGAGGGGACAGGGGATCGGGGAGCTGTTTTTT.